What follows describes a single T cell receptor beta chain. Antigen unknown. This entry belongs to a study of T cells in localized non-small cell lung cancer. TCRdb keeps only in-frame clones here, not all; method: immunoSEQ multiplex PCR. Of about 33,000 clones detected, under 85% appear once; the ten largest clones hold less than 45%. Points from the study as a whole: Adjacent lung had a median about 57 of the 100 largest tumor clones.

Deletions cut 1 base from V and 5 bases from J, with 6 bases between. CDR3 length equals 13 residues. Germline V gives CDR1 SGHKS, CDR2 YYEKEE (reference sequence). The TCR sequence derives from a male donor older than 55 with stage II squamous cell lung carcinoma. Sequences were derived from peripheral blood, sampled before any cancer treatment. The chain combines TRBV5-5 with TRBJ2-2; D ambiguous. The CDR3: CASSLIVTGELFF. The CDR3 DNA sequence: TGTGCCAGCAGCTTGATTGTGACCGGGGAGCTGTTTTTT.